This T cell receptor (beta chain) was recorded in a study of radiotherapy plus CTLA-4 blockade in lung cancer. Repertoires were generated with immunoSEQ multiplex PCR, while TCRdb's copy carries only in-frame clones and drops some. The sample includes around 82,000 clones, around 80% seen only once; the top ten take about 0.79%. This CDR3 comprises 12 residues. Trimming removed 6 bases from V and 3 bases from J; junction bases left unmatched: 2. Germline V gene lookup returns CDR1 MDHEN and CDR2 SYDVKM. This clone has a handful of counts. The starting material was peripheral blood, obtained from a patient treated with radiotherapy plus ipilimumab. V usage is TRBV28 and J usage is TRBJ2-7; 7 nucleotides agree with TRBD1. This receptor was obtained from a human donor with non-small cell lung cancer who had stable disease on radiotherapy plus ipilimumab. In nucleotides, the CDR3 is TGTGCCAGCAGGGGGACAGTCTACGAGCAGTACTTC. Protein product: CASRGTVYEQYF.